The clone carrying this T cell receptor beta chain was detected only a few times. The antigen is not known. TCRdb reprocessed the 5' RACE reads with MiXCR, giving one entry per CDR3 protein. The repertoire has under 550,000 distinct CDR3 sequences, less than 25% of them found once; the top ten carry approximately 16%. Trimming took off 3 bases at V and 6 bases at J, with 16 bases between the two ends. The CDR3 spans 15 residues. This record belongs to a study of T cells after yellow fever vaccination. About the research overall: Where fractions had low cell numbers, libraries were prepared from them with the SMART-Seq v4 Ultra Low Input RNA kit. Study-level points and caveats: A secondary response was less intense yet reached its peak sooner, at day 5 versus 15. FACS-sorted repertoires could contain abundant clonotypes contaminating from the bulk population. A large majority of primary-vaccination clones showed up again after the booster (approximately 95% CD4, around 90% CD8).

The sequence came from a man between 18 and 35 years old who received the YFV17D yellow fever vaccine. The sample consisted of PBMCs, taken roughly 20 days after the first yellow fever vaccination. The chain carries TRBV12-3 or TRBV12-4 and TRBJ2-3; the D gene is possibly TRBD1 (6 bases). DNA for the CDR3: TGTGCCAGCAGTTTCGCGGGCAGGGGTATGGATACGCAGTATTTT. This gives the protein CASSFAGRGMDTQYF.